The rows below give T cell receptor beta chains drawn from one sample of a study of beta chain features in type 1 diabetes. Method: immunoSEQ multiplex PCR; TCRdb's copy keeps in-frame clones and lacks some. The profile shows under 350,000 clones, roughly a quarter of them singletons. The material sequenced was naive CD4+ T cells from blood. The receptors come from a woman aged 25 to 39 with type 1 diabetes. Each CDR3 is given with its conserved first and last residue. A D gene is named only where the DNA matches it firmly. Size tells how often a clone was seen (once, few, many) or the class of an expanded clone, and some rows leave it out.

D gene,clone size,V gene,J gene,CDR3 length,CDR3 DNA,CDR3 protein
TRBD1,.,TRBV5-1,TRBJ1-2,14,TGCGCCAGCAGCTTGGAGACAGGGGCGGGCGGCTACACCTTC,CASSLETGAGGYTF
TRBD2,.,TRBV29-1,TRBJ2-7,14,TGCAGCGTTCCGGGACTAGCGAGGATCTACGAGCAGTACTTC,CSVPGLARIYEQYF
TRBD1,.,TRBV10-1,TRBJ2-3,11,TGCGCCAGCAGCTCAGGGGGTCTTCGGTATTTT,CASSSGGLRYF
TRBD1,once,TRBV4-1,TRBJ2-5,12,TGCGCCAGCAGCCCCAGGGGGGAGACCCAGTACTTC,CASSPRGETQYF
.,.,TRBV5-6,TRBJ1-2,15,TGTGCCAGCAGCCCCGAAGGGAGCAGGCGCTATGGCTACACCTTC,CASSPEGSRRYGYTF
.,.,TRBV10-3,TRBJ2-1,13,TGTGCCATCAGTGCAGCAGGAGGAAATGAGCAGTTCTTC,CAISAAGGNEQFF
TRBD1,few,TRBV9,TRBJ2-7,14,TGTGCCAGCAGCCCCCGGACAGGGTGGGACGAGCAGTACTTC,CASSPRTGWDEQYF
.,.,TRBV9,TRBJ2-1,16,TGTGCCAGCAGCCCCCTAGCGCCCTTCGAAAGAAATGAGCAGTTCTTC,CASSPLAPFERNEQFF
TRBD1,.,TRBV5-8,TRBJ1-5,15,TGTGCCAGCAGCACGGGACAGGTCATCAATCAGCCCCAGCATTTT,CASSTGQVINQPQHF
TRBD2,few,TRBV4-1,TRBJ2-7,20,TGCGCCAGCAGCCAAGATCCCTCGACTAGCGGGAGGGCCAGCTCCTACGAGCAGTACTTC,CASSQDPSTSGRASSYEQYF
.,few,TRBV6-1,TRBJ1-5,14,TGTGCCAGCAATAGCTTTGGGAGCAATCAGCCCCAGCATTTT,CASNSFGSNQPQHF
TRBD1,.,TRBV7-2,TRBJ2-5,13,TGTGCCAGCAGCCTCGGACAGGGGGAGACCCAGTACTTC,CASSLGQGETQYF
TRBD1,.,TRBV5-6,TRBJ2-6,16,TGTGCCAGCAGCTTGGACAGGGGTGCTGGGGCCAACGTCCTGACTTTC,CASSLDRGAGANVLTF
TRBD2,.,TRBV29-1,TRBJ2-3,15,TGCAGCGTTGTCCTGACTAGCGGGAGGGCTGATACGCAGTATTTT,CSVVLTSGRADTQYF
TRBD1,.,TRBV29-1,TRBJ2-5,15,TGCAGCGTTGCCGGAGGACAGGGATGGGGAGAGACCCAGTACTTC,CSVAGGQGWGETQYF
.,.,TRBV5-1,TRBJ2-1,13,TGCGCCAGCAGCACACCCGGGGGTAGTGAGCAGTTCTTC,CASSTPGGSEQFF
.,.,TRBV29-1,TRBJ2-1,11,TGCAGCTTCCGGTCTTACAATGAGCAGTTCTTC,CSFRSYNEQFF
.,few,TRBV5-1,TRBJ2-1,11,TGCGCCAGCAGCGAACGGGACACGCAGTTCTTC,CASSERDTQFF
TRBD1,.,TRBV7-3,TRBJ1-1,20,TGTGCCAGCAGCCCCGGGACAGGGGTCGGAGTTGGACAACTGAACACTGAAGCTTTCTTT,CASSPGTGVGVGQLNTEAFF
.,.,TRBV20-1,TRBJ1-1,11,TGCAGTGCTAGAGTTGAGGGAAAAGCTTTCTTT,CSARVEGKAFF
.,few,TRBV21-1,TRBJ2-6,20,TGTGCCAGCAGCAAGAGGCACCGGGACAGGATATACTCTGGGGCCAACGTCCTGACTTTC,CASSKRHRDRIYSGANVLTF
TRBD1,few,TRBV29-1,TRBJ2-3,12,TGCAGCGCAGGGACAGGGGCAGATACGCAGTATTTT,CSAGTGADTQYF
.,.,TRBV29-1,TRBJ1-1,13,TGCAGCGTCGCAGGGGTAACGAACACTGAAGCTTTCTTT,CSVAGVTNTEAFF
TRBD2,few,TRBV7-3,TRBJ2-2,14,TGTGCCAGCACCCGGACTAGTGGCACCGGGGAGCTGTTTTTT,CASTRTSGTGELFF
TRBD1,.,TRBV29-1,TRBJ1-5,16,TGCAGCCCCCGGGGGACAGGGGGTTATAGCAATCAGCCCCAGCATTTT,CSPRGTGGYSNQPQHF
.,few,TRBV7-9,TRBJ2-7,14,TGTGCCAGCAGCCCGGACAGTCCCCTATACGAGCAGTACTTC,CASSPDSPLYEQYF
.,few,TRBV11-2,TRBJ2-2,14,TGTGCCAGCAGCTTAGACCCACTGACCGGGGAGCTGTTTTTT,CASSLDPLTGELFF
.,.,TRBV7-9,TRBJ1-1,11,TGTGTAACTCGACAGATGGCTGAAGCTTTCTTT,CVTRQMAEAFF
TRBD1,few,TRBV15,TRBJ2-5,13,TGTGCCACCAGCAGAAGACAGGGGGAGACCCAGTACTTC,CATSRRQGETQYF
.,.,TRBV7-9,TRBJ1-2,12,TGTGCCAGCAGCTTACAGGGTAGCGGCTACACCTTC,CASSLQGSGYTF
TRBD2,few,TRBV29-1,TRBJ2-5,15,TGCAGCGTTGAGATAGTAGCGGGAGTCCCCAGGACCCAGTACTTC,CSVEIVAGVPRTQYF
.,few,TRBV29-1,TRBJ1-1,11,TGCAGCGTTCTAATGGAGGTAGACGCTTTCTTT,CSVLMEVDAFF
.,.,TRBV15,TRBJ2-1,16,TGTGCCACCAGCAGAGATTGGGGGGAAGCCTACAATGAGCAGTTCTTC,CATSRDWGEAYNEQFF
.,.,TRBV28,TRBJ1-5,15,TGTGCCAGCAGTTTGGAAGTCAGGCAGAATCAGCCCCAGCATTTT,CASSLEVRQNQPQHF
.,few,TRBV23-1,TRBJ1-2,14,TGCGCCAGCAGTCAGGGCAGGGGAGACCGAGGCTACACCTTC,CASSQGRGDRGYTF
.,.,TRBV28,TRBJ1-2,10,TGTGCCAGCACCCGACAGGAGTACACCTTC,CASTRQEYTF
TRBD1,.,TRBV7-9,TRBJ1-4,15,TGTGCCAGCAGCTACGGACAGGGAAGTAATGAAAAACTGTTTTTT,CASSYGQGSNEKLFF
.,.,TRBV28,TRBJ2-5,16,TGTGCCAGCAGCCCAGTTGACGGGGAGTACCAAGAGACCCAGTACTTC,CASSPVDGEYQETQYF
.,.,TRBV2,TRBJ2-7,11,TGTGCCAGCCGACAGTCCTACGAGCAGTACTTC,CASRQSYEQYF
.,.,TRBV4-1,TRBJ2-3,14,TGCGCCAGCAGCCAACAAAGCCCCACAGATACGCAGTATTTT,CASSQQSPTDTQYF